The entry below gives a single T cell receptor (beta chain) sequence along with its context. A single base separates this from a much larger clone, so it may be a read error. The data belong to a study of immune heterogeneity within non-small cell lung tumors. Template input, which was bulk tumor genomic DNA, totaled 450 to 600 ng per sample. Multiple widely separated biopsies were taken from each primary tumor at surgery. Patients had untreated, newly diagnosed non-small cell lung cancer and underwent curative surgery. There were about 14 donors in total. They were all newly diagnosed non-small cell lung cancer patients undergoing surgery with curative intent. CDR3 size: 15 residues. Germline V gene lookup returns CDR1 DFQATT and CDR2 SNEGSKA (reference sequence). Multiplex PCR amplified TCR beta CDR3 with 32 V and 13 J primers. TCRdb re-called the multiplex PCR reads with MiXCR, one entry per CDR3 protein. The data hold roughly 4,700 distinct CDR3 sequences, with 33% observed a single time.

This sequence was found in a woman in her fifties or sixties with non-small cell lung cancer. This chain uses TRBV20-1 with TRBJ2-3; D may be TRBD1 (7 bases). Specimen: lung tumor tissue. This CDR3 reads CSAEGRIFGTDKQYF. In DNA form, the CDR3 reads TGCAGTGCGGAGGGGAGAATATTCGGGACAGATAAGCAGTATTTT.